This TCR beta chain was documented in a study of blood T cell repertoires in COVID-19 (dated by TCRdb to 2019 to 2021). For the study in its entirety: Samples covering the acute and convalescent phases of COVID-19 were provided by collaborators in the United States, Italy and Spain. The prospective study material was composed of cDNA or gDNA derived from T cells, B-cell-depleted T cells, or PBMCs. Where available, HLA class I and class II types were taken from metadata supplied by the sample provider and were not determined by assay-based typing. The repertoires were released in a freely available public database meant as a resource for research on the immune response to SARS-CoV-2. Samples came from the ongoing ImmuneRACE study (first 160 participants) plus 1,254 subjects from 6 global collaborators. A de-identified subject ID, COVID-19 status, age in years and sex were almost always included in the sample metadata. The dataset comprised deeply sampled blood TCRbeta repertoires from subjects exposed to, actively infected with, or recovered from COVID-19. Study-wide findings and limitations: The amount of clinical and demographic metadata varied by source and participant and was provided uncurated.

The collaborating institutions used their own protocols to collect whole blood in K2EDTA tubes. Collaborator samples were shipped for TCRbeta analysis as frozen whole blood, isolated PBMCs, or DNA extracted from either sample type. This clone was picked up one time. Its antigen is currently not known. The input lacks base qualities; no much larger clone sits a single base away. Including cysteine and phenylalanine, the CDR3 has 14 amino acids. This entry keeps only the CDR3 DNA: 42 bases, framed from base 1. V is cut by 3 bases and J by 2 bases, and the space between the germline ends is 7 bases. Sequences SGHTA (CDR1) and FQGNSA (CDR2) are obtained from the germline V gene. The immunoSEQ Assay, a bias-controlled multiplex PCR, was used to amplify TCRbeta CDR3 regions from genomic DNA. Per the original workflow: The number of nucleated cells in each sample was estimated from the amplification of reference gene primers within the assay. To quantify the absolute abundance of each unique TCRbeta CDR3 rearrangement, sequence reads were collapsed and filtered. For each sample, productive Simpson clonality was calculated by taking the square root of Simpson's diversity index across productive rearrangements. The source is immuneACCESS, and TCRdb retained only in-frame sequences with V and J called. Part of the clones is not carried over; for the studies checked, unresolved V genes explain less than half of this, and the remainder is unexplained. V, J and clone size reflect that table, while D and trimming were determined from the DNA. This sample gives more than 200,000 clones in total; over 70% of them show up just once. About 27% of the sample is in the top ten clones.

In this chain, TRBV7-2 is recombined with TRBJ2-2; the D gene lacks a confident call. Sequenced material: peripheral blood. The source of this sequence is a man in his forties with acute or convalescent COVID-19. At the DNA level, the sequence is TGTGCCAGCAGCTTCGGTCCAAACACCGGGGAGCTGTTTTTT. The translation is CASSFGPNTGELFF.